The clone carrying this TCR beta chain was recorded at least ten times. This record belongs to a study of T cells in Graves' hyperthyroidism and ophthalmopathy. Researchers amplified the TCR beta CDR3 regions from RNA transcripts. The TCR CDR3 was amplified in a first-round RT-PCR using the HTBI primer set. TCRdb fed the multiplex PCR reads into MiXCR, producing one record per CDR3 protein. The sample yields approximately 710,000 distinct CDR3 sequences, approximately 15% seen once. The CDR3 runs 15 residues. Looked up from germline, CDR1 is SGHTA and CDR2 is FQGNSA. V lost 1 base and J 5 bases, leaving 13 bases between the germline ends. In patients aged 18 to 65, hyperthyroidism was newly diagnosed, with duration under 2 months. Patients with uncontrolled infections, other autoimmune diseases, pregnancy or lactation were excluded.

Sequencing was performed on blood. The receptor was isolated from a man aged 45-65 years with Graves' hyperthyroidism. V gene TRBV7-2 combines with J gene TRBJ2-3; D gene ambiguous. The CDR3 DNA follows: TGTGCCAGCAGCTTAGGCGCAGGTACTCAAGATACGCAGTATTTT. This codes for CASSLGAGTQDTQYF.